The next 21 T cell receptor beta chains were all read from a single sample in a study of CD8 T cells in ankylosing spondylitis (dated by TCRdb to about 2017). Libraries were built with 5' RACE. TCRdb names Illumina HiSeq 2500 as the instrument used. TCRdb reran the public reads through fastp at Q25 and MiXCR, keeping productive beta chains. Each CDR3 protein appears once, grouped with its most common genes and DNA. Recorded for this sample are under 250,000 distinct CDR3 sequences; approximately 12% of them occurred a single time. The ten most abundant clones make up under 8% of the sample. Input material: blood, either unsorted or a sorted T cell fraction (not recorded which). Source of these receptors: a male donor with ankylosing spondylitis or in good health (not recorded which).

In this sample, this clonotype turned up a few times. CDR3 sequence: CASSLGLAGDGYNEQFF. The CDR3 bases are TGCGCCAGCAGCTTAGGACTAGCGGGAGATGGCTACAATGAGCAGTTCTTC. The chain is built from TRBV5-1 and TRBJ2-1; 13 bases line up with TRBD2. This CDR3 comprises 17 residues. Germline V gene sequence: CDR1 SGHRS, CDR2 YFSETQ. Losses at the gene ends were 2 bases for V and 3 bases for J; bases not matched to a gene: 5.

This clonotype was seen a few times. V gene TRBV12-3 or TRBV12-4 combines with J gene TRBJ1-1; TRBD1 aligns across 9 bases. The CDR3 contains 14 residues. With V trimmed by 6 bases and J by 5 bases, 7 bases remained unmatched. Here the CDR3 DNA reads TGTGCCAGCAGCTCTGACAGGGGGTGGACTGAAGCTTTCTTT. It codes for CASSSDRGWTEAFF.

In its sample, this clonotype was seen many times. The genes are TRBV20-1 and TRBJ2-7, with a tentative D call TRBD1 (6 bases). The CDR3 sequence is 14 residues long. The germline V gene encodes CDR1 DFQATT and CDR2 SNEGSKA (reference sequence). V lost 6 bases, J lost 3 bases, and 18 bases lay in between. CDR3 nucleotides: TGCAGTGCCCTCGGGTCAGGGGTAAACTACGAGCAGTACTTC. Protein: CSALGSGVNYEQYF.

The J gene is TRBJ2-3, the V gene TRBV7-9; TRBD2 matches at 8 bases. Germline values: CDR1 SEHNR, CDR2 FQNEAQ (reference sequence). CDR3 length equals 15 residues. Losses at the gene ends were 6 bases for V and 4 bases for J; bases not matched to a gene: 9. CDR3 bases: TGTGCCAGCAGTTTCACCGGGGGGGGGCCAGATACGCAGTATTTT. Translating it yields CASSFTGGGPDTQYF.

CDR3: CASSPGGQERVEAFF. The CDR3 DNA sequence: TGCGCCAGCAGCCCGGGGGGTCAGGAAAGAGTTGAAGCTTTCTTT. The chain joins TRBV5-1 to TRBJ1-1, with D possibly being TRBD1 (5 bases). The germline CDR1 and CDR2 sequences are SGHRS and YFSETQ. V lost 4 bases, J lost 7 bases, and 20 bases lay in between. This CDR3 comprises 15 residues.

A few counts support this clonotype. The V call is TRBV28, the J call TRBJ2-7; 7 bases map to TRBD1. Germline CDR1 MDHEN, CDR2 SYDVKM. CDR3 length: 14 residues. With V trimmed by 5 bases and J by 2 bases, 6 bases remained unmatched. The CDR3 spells CASSPDRRPYEQYF. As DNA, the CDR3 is TGTGCCAGCAGTCCGGACAGGCGCCCCTACGAGCAGTACTTC.

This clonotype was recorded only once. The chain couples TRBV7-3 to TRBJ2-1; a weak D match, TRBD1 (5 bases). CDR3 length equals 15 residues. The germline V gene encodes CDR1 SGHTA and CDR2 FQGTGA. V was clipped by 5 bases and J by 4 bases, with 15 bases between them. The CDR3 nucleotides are TGTGCCAGCAGCCCTCAGGGTACAATTTACAATGAGCAGTTCTTC. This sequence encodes CASSPQGTIYNEQFF.

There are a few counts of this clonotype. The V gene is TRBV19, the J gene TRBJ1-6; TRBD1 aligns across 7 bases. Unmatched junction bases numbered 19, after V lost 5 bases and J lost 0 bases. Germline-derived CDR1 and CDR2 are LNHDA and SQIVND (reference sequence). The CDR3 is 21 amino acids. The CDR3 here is CASSPRARGQRISSYNSPLHF. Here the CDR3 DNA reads TGTGCCAGTAGTCCACGGGCAAGGGGGCAAAGGATCAGCTCCTATAATTCACCCCTCCACTTT.

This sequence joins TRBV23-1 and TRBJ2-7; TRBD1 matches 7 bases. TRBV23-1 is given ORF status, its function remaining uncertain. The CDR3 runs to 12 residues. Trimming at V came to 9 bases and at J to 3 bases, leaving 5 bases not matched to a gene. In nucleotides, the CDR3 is TGCGCCAGGAGGGACAGACTCTACGAGCAGTACTTC. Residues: CARRDRLYEQYF.

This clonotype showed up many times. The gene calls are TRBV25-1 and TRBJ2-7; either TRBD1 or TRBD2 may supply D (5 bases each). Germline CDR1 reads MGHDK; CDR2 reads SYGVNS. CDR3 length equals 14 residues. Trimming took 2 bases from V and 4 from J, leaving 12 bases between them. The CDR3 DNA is TGTGCCAGCAGTGAAAGAGGGGTGGGGTACGAGCAGTACTTC. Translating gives CASSERGVGYEQYF.

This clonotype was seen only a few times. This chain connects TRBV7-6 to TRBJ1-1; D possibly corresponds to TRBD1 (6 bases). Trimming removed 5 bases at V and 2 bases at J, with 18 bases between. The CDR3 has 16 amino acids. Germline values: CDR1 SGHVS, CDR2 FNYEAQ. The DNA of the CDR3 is TGTGCCAGCAGCCCAGGGGTCTTCTCTCCCAACACTGAAGCTTTCTTT. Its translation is CASSPGVFSPNTEAFF.

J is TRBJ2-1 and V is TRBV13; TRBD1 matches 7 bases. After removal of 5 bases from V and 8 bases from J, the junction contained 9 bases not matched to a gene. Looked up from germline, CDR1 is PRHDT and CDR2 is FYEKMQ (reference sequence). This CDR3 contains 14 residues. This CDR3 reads CASSTGVLGDEQFF. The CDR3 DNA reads TGTGCCAGCAGCACAGGGGTCTTGGGGGATGAGCAGTTCTTC.

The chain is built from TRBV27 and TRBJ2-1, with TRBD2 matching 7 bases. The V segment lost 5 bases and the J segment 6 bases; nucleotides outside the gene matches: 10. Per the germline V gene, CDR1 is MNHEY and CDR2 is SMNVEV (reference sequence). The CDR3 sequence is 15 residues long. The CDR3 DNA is TGTGCCAGCAGTCTCGGGACTAAGGGCAGCAATGAGCAGTTCTTC. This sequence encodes CASSLGTKGSNEQFF.

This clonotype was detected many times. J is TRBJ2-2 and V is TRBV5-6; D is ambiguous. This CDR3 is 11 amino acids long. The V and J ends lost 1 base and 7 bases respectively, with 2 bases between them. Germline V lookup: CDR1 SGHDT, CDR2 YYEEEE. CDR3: CASSLHGELFF. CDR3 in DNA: TGTGCCAGCAGCTTGCACGGGGAGCTGTTTTTT.

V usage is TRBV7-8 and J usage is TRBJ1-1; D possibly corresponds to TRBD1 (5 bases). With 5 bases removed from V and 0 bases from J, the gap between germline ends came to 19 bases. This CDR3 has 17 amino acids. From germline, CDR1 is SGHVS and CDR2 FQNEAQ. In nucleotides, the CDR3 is TGTGCCAGCAGCCCAAACCGGTTAGGGGTAATGAACACTGAAGCTTTCTTT. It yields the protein CASSPNRLGVMNTEAFF.

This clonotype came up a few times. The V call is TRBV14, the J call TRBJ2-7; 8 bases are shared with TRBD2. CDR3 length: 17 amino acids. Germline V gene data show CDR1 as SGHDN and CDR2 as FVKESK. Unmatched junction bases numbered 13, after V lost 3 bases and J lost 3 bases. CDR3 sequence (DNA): TGTGCCAGCAGCCACAGCGGGGGACGTACCCTCCTCTACGAGCAGTACTTC. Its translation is CASSHSGGRTLLYEQYF.

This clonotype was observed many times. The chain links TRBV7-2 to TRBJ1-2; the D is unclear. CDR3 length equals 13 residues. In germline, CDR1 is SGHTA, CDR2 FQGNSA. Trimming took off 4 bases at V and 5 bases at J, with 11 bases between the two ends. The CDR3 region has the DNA TGTGCCAGCAGCTCGATAGTTCGGTATGGCTACACCTTC. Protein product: CASSSIVRYGYTF.

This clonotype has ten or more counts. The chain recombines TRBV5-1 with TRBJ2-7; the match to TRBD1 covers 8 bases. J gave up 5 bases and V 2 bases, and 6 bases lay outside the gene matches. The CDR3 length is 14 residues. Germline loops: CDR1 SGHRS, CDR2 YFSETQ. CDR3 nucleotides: TGCGCCAGCAGCTTATGGACAGGGAAGGACGAGCAGTACTTC. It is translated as CASSLWTGKDEQYF.

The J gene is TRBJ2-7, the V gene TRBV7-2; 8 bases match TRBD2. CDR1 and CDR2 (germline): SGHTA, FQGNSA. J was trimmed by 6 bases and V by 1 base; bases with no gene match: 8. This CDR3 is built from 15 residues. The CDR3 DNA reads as TGTGCCAGCAGCTTAGACGGGAGGGCCCTAGGCGAGCAGTACTTC. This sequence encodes CASSLDGRALGEQYF.

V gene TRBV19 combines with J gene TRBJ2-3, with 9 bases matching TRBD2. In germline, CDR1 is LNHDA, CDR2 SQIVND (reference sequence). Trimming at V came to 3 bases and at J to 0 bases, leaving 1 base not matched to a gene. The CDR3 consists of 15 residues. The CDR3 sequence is CASSMGLASTDTQYF. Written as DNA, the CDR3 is TGTGCCAGTAGTATGGGACTAGCTAGCACAGATACGCAGTATTTT.

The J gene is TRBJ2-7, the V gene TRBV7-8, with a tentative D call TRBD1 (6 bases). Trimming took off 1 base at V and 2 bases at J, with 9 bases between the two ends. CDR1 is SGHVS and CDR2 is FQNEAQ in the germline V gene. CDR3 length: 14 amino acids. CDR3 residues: CASSLVQGPYEQYF. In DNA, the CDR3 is TGTGCCAGCAGCTTAGTACAGGGCCCCTACGAGCAGTACTTC.